The source of this T cell receptor beta chain is a study of blood T cell repertoires in COVID-19. Study-wide context: Italy, Spain and the United States were the sources of the convalescent and acute COVID-19 samples.

V was pared by 4 bases and J by 5 bases, with 11 bases of the junction left unmatched. Germline values: CDR1 SGHTS, CDR2 YDEGEE. CDR3 size: 15 residues. Sequencing used immunoSEQ multiplex PCR; TCRdb keeps in-frame clones, though not all of them. The sample holds under 150,000 clones; roughly 84% are singletons and the top ten take more than 3%. There are many counts of this clone. The sequencing sample was made of PBMCs or T cells enriched from blood (not recorded which). The TCR originated in a man in his fifties or sixties in a cohort exposed to, infected with or recovered from COVID-19 (not recorded which). The V and J genes are TRBV5-8 and TRBJ2-5; 7 positions agree with TRBD1. CDR3 sequence (DNA): TGTGCCAGCAGCCCGCAAGGGGGCTTGGAGGAGACCCAGTACTTC. This codes for CASSPQGGLEETQYF.